This T cell receptor beta chain was observed in a study of spatial heterogeneity in lung cancer. TCRdb used MiXCR to reprocess the 5' RACE reads, holding one entry per CDR3 protein. The sample carries some 54,000 distinct CDR3 sequences, roughly 7.4% recorded once. This clonotype was picked up a small number of times. The CDR3 covers 16 residues. Germline CDR1 SGHVS, CDR2 FQNEAQ. J gave up 0 bases and V 2 bases, and 4 bases lay outside the gene matches. Time point defined: blood at routine non-recurrence follow-up after resection. The sequenced material consisted of unsorted whole RNA from tumor, nontumor lung or frozen PBMC.

V is TRBV7-8 and J is TRBJ1-1; 9 bases are shared with TRBD1. The sequencing used PBMCs, collected at follow-up. This TCR was recovered from a female donor with early-stage non-small cell lung cancer. The CDR3 here is CASSLIQGAVNTEAFF. The CDR3 bases are TGTGCCAGCAGCTTAATACAGGGGGCTGTGAACACTGAAGCTTTCTTT.